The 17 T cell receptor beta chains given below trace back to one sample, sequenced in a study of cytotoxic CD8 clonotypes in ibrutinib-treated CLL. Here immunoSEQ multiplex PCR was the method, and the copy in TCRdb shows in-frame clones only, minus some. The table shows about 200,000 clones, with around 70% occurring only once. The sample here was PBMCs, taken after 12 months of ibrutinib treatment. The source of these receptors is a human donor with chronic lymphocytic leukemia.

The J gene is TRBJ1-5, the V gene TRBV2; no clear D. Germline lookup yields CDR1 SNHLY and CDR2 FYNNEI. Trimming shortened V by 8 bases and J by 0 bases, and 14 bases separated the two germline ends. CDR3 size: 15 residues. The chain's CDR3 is CASEKQTNSNQPQHF. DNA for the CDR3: TGTGCCAGCGAAAAACAAACTAATAGCAATCAGCCCCAGCATTTT.

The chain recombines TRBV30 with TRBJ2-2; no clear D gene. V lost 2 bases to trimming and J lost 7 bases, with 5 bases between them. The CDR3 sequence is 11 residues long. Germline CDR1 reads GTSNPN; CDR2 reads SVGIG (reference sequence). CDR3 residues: CAWSSGGELFF. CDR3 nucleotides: TGTGCCTGGAGTAGTGGCGGGGAGCTGTTTTTT.

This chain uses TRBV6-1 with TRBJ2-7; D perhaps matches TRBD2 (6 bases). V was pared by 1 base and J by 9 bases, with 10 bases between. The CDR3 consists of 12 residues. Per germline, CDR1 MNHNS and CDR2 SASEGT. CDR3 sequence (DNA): TGTGCCAGCAGTGAAGTGGGGGGACCGCAGTACTTC. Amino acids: CASSEVGGPQYF.

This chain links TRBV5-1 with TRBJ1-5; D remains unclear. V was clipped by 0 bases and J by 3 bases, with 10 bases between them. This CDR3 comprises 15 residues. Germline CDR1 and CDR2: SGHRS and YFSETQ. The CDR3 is CASSLDAGDNQPQHF. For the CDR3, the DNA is TGCGCCAGCAGCTTGGATGCGGGTGACAATCAGCCCCAGCATTTT.

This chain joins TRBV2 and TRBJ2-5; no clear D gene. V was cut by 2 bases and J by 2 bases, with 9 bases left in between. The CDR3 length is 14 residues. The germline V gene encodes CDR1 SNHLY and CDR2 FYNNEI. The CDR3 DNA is TGTGCCAGCAGTGAATGGGCCACTCAAGAGACCCAGTACTTC. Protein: CASSEWATQETQYF.

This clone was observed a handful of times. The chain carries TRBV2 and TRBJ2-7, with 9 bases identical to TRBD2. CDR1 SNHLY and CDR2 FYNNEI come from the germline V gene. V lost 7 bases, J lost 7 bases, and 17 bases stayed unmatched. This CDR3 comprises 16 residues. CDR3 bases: TGTGCCAGCAAGGCTATAGCGGGAGCGGTTTCGGGGGAGCAGTACTTC. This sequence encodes CASKAIAGAVSGEQYF.

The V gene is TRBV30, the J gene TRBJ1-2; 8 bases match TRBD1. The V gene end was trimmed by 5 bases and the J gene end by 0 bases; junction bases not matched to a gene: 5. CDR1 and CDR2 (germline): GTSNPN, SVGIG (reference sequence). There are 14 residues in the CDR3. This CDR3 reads CAWAGQGANYGYTF. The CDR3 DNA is TGTGCCTGGGCTGGACAGGGTGCTAACTATGGCTACACCTTC.

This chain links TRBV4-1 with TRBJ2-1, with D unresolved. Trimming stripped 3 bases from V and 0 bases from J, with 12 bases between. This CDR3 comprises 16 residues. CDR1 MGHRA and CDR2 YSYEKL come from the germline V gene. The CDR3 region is CASSHPARRSYNEQFF. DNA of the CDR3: TGCGCCAGCAGCCACCCTGCGAGGCGCTCCTACAATGAGCAGTTCTTC.

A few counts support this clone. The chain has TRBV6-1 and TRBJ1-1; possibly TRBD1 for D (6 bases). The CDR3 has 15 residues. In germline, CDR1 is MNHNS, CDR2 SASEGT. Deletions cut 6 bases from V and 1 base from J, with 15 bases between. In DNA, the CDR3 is TGTGCCAGCAGCATACCCTCGACAGGGAACACTGAAGCTTTCTTT. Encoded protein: CASSIPSTGNTEAFF.

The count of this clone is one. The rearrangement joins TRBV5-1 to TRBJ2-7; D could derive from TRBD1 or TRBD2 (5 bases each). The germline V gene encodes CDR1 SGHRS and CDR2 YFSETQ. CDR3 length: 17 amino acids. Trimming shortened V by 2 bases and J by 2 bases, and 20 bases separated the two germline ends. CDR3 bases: TGCGCCAGCAGCTTCGAAGTAACCGGGACGCATACCTACGAGCAGTACTTC. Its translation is CASSFEVTGTHTYEQYF.

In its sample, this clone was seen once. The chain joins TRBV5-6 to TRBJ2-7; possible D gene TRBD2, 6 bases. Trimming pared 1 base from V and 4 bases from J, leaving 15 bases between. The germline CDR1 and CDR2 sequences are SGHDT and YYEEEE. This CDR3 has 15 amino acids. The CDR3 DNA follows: TGTGCCAGCAGCTTGCGGTCTAGCCGGGGGTACGAGCAGTACTTC. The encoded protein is CASSLRSSRGYEQYF.

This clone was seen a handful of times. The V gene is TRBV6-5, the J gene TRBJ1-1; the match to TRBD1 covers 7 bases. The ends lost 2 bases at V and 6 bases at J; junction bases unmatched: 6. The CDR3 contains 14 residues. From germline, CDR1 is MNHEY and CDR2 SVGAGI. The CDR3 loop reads CASSYTGVRAEAFF. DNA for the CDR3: TGTGCCAGCAGTTACACAGGGGTTCGCGCTGAAGCTTTCTTT.

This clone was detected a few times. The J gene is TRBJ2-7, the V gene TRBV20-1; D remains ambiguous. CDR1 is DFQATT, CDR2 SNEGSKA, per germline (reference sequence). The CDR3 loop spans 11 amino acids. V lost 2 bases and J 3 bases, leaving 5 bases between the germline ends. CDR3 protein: CSARQIYEQYF. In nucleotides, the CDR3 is TGCAGTGCTAGACAAATCTACGAGCAGTACTTC.

The CDR3 sequence: CASSLAGLAGGAQYF. CDR3 in DNA: TGTGCCAGCAGCTTAGCGGGACTAGCGGGAGGGGCGCAGTATTTT. The V gene is TRBV7-2, the J gene TRBJ2-3; 16 bases match TRBD2. The CDR3 sequence is 15 residues long. V gave up 0 bases and J gave up 10 bases; unmatched junction bases: 1. Per germline, CDR1 SGHTA and CDR2 FQGNSA.

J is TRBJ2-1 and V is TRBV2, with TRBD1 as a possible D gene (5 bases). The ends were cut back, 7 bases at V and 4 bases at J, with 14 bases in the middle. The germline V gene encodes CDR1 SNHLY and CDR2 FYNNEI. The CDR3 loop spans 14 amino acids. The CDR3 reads CASTVQGIYNEQFF. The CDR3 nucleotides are TGTGCCAGCACCGTGCAGGGTATTTACAATGAGCAGTTCTTC.

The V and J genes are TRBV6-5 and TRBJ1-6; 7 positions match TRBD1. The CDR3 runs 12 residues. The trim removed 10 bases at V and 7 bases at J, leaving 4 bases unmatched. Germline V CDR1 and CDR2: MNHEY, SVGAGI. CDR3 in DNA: TGTGCCACCCAACAGGGGAATTCACCCCTCCACTTT. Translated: CATQQGNSPLHF.

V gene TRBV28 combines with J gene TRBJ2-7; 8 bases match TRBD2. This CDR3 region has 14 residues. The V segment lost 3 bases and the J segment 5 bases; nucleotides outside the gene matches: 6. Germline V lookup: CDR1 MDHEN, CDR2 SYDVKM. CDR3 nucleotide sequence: TGTGCCAGCAGTTTCCCACAGCGGGGGCACGAGCAGTACTTC. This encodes CASSFPQRGHEQYF.